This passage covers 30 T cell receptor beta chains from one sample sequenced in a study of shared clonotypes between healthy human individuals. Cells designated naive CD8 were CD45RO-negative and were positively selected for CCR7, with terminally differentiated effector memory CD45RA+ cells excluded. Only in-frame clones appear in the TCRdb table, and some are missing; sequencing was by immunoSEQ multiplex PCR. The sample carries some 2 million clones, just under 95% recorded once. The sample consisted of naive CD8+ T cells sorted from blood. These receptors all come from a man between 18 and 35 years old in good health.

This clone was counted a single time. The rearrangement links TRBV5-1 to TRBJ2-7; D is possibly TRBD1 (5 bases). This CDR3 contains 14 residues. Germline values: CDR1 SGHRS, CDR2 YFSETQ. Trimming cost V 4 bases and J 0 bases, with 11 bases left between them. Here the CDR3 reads CASSTSGNSYEQYF. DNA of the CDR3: TGCGCCAGCAGCACCTCAGGGAACTCCTACGAGCAGTACTTC.

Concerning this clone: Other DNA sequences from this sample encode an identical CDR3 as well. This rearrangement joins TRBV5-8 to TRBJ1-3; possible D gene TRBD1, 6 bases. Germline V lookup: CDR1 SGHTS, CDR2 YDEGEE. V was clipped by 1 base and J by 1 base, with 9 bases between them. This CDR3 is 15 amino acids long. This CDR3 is CASSLTGSSGNTIYF. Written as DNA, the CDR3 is TGTGCCAGCAGCTTGACAGGGTCGTCTGGAAACACCATATATTTT. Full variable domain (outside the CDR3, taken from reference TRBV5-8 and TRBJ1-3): EAGVTQSPTHLIKTRGQQATLRCSPISGHTSVYWYQQALGLGLQFLLWYDEGEERNRGNFPPRFSGRQFPNYSSELNVNALELEDSALYLCASSLTGSSGNTIYFGEGSWLTVV.

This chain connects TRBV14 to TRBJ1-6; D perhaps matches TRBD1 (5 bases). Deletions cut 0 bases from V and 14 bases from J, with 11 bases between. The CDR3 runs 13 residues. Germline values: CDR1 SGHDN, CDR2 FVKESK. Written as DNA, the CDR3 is TGTGCCAGCAGCCAAGAAGGGTGGGACTCCCTCCACTTT. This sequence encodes CASSQEGWDSLHF. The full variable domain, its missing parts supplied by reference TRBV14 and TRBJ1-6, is EAGVTQFPSHSVIEKGQTVTLRCDPISGHDNLYWYRRVMGKEIKFLLHFVKESKQDESGMPNNRFLAERTGGTYSTLKVQPAELEDSGVYFCASSQEGWDSLHFGNGTRLTVT.

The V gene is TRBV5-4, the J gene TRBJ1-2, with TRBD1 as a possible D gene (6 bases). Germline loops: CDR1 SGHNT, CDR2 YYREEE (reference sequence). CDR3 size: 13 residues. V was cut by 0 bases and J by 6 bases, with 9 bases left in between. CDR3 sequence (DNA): TGTGCCAGCAGCTTGGACAGGGATGATGGCTACACCTTC. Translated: CASSLDRDDGYTF.

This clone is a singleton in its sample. The CDR3 coding sequence is TGTGCCAGCAGCTTGGAGGCAGGCCCCTATGGCTACACCTTC. Its translation is CASSLEAGPYGYTF. The chain employs TRBV5-4 and TRBJ1-2; D is uncertain. The CDR3 is 14 amino acids. The germline gives CDR1 SGHNT, CDR2 YYREEE (reference sequence). V dropped 0 bases and J dropped 4 bases, with 10 bases sitting between them.

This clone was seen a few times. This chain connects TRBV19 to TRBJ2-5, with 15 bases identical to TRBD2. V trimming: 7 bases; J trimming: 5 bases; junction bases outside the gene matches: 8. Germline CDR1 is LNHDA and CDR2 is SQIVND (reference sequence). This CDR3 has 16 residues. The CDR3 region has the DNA TGTGCCAGTACCGACACGGGACTAGCGGGAGGTGAGACCCAGTACTTC. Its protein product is CASTDTGLAGGETQYF.

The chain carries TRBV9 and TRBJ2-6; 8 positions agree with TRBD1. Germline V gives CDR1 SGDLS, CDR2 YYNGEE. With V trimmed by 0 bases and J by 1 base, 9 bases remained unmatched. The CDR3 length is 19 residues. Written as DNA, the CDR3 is TGTGCCAGCAGCGTAGTAGGACAGGGTGGAAGTTCTGGGGCCAACGTCCTGACTTTC. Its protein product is CASSVVGQGGSSGANVLTF.

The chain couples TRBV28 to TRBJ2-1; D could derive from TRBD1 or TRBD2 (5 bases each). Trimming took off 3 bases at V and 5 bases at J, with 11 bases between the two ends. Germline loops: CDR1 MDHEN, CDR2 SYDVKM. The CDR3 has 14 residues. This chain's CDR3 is CASSLAGTHNEQFF. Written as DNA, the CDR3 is TGTGCCAGCAGTTTGGCAGGGACCCACAATGAGCAGTTCTTC.

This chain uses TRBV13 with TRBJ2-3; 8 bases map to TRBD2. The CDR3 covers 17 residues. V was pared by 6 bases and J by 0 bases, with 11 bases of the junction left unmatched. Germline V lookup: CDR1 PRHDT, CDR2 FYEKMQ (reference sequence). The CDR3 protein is CASSSWGLGMSTDTQYF. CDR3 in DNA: TGTGCCAGCAGTTCTTGGGGACTAGGGATGAGCACAGATACGCAGTATTTT.

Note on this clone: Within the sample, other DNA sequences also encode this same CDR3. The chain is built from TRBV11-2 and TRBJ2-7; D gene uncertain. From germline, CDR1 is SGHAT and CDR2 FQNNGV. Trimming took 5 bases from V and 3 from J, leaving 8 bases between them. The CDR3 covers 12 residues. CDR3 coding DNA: TGTGCCAGCAGCCCAAGCAACTACGAGCAGTACTTC. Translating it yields CASSPSNYEQYF.

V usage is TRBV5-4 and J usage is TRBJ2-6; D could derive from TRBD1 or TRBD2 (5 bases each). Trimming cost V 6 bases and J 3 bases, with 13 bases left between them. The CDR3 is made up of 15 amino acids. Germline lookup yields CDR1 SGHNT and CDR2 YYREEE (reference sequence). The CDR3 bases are TGTGCCAGCACCCTGGGGGTCGGTGGGGCCAACGTCCTGACTTTC. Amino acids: CASTLGVGGANVLTF. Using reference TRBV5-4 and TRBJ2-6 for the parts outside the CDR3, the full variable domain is ETGVTQSPTHLIKTRGQQVTLRCSSQSGHNTVSWYQQALGQGPQFIFQYYREEENGRGNFPPRFSGLQFPNYSSELNVNALELDDSALYLCASTLGVGGANVLTFGAGSRLTVL.

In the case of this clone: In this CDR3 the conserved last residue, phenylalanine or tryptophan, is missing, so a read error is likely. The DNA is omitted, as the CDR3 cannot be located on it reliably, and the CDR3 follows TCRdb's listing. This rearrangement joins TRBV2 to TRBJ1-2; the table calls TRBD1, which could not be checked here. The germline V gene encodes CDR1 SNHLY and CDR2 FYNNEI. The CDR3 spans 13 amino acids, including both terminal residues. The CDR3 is CASNAGDRGPYSI.

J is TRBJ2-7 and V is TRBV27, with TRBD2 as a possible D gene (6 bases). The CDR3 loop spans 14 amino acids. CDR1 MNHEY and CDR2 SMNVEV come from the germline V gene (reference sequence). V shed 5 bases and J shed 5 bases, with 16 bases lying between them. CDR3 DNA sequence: TGTGCCAGCAGTGTTGCGGGACGTGCCAACGAGCAGTACTTC. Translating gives CASSVAGRANEQYF.

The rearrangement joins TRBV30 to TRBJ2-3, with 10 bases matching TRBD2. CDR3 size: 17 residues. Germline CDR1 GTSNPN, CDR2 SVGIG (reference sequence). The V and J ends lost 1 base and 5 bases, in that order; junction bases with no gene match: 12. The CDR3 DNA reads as TGTGCCTGGAGTGAACTAAGCGGGAGGGCCGATGGAGATACGCAGTATTTT. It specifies CAWSELSGRADGDTQYF.

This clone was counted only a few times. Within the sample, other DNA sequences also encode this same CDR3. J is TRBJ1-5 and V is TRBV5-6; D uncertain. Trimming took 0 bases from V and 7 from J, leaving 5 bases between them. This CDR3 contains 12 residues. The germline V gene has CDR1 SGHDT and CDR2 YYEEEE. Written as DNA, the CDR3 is TGTGCCAGCAGCTTGGGGGAACAGCCCCAGCATTTT. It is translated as CASSLGEQPQHF. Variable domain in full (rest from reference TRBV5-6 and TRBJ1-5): DAGVTQSPTHLIKTRGQQVTLRCSPKSGHDTVSWYQQALGQGPQFIFQYYEEEERQRGNFPDRFSGHQFPNYSSELNVNALLLGDSALYLCASSLGEQPQHFGDGTRLSIL.

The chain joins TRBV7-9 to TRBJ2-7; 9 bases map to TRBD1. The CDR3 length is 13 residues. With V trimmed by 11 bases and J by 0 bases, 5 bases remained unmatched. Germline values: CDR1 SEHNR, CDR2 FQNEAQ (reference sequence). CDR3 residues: CALRTGASYEQYF. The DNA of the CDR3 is TGTGCCCTGAGGACAGGGGCCTCCTACGAGCAGTACTTC.

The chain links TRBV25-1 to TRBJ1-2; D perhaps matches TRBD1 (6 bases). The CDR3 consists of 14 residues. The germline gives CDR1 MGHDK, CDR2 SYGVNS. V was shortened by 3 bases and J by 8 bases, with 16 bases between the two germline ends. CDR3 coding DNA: TGTGCCAGCAGTGACTCCGGGGGGGGGCGAGGCTACACCTTC. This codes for CASSDSGGGRGYTF.

The CDR3 coding sequence is TGCGCCAGCAGCCAAGAAGACAGGGGCAACTACGAGCAGTACTTC. It yields the protein CASSQEDRGNYEQYF. V gene TRBV4-1 combines with J gene TRBJ2-7; 8 bases line up with TRBD1. The V and J ends lost 0 bases and 3 bases, in that order; junction bases with no gene match: 4. CDR1 and CDR2 (germline): MGHRA, YSYEKL. The CDR3 consists of 15 residues.

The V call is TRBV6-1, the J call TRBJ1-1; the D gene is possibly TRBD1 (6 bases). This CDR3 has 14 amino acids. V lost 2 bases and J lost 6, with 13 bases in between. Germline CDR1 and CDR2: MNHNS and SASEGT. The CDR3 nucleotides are TGTGCCAGCAGTGAATTCCAGGGGAAGCCTGAAGCTTTCTTT. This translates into CASSEFQGKPEAFF.

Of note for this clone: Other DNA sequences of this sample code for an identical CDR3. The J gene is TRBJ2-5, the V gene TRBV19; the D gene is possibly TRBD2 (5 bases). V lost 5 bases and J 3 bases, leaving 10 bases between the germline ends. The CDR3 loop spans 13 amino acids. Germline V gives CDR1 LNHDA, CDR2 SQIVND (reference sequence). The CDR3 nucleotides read TGTGCCAGTAGTCGTGACGGGGAAGAGACCCAGTACTTC. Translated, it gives CASSRDGEETQYF. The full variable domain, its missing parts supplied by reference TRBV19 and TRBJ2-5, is DGGITQSPKYLFRKEGQNVTLSCEQNLNHDAMYWYRQDPGQGLRLIYYSQIVNDFQKGDIAEGYSVSREKKESFPLTVTSAQKNPTAFYLCASSRDGEETQYFGPGTRLLVL.

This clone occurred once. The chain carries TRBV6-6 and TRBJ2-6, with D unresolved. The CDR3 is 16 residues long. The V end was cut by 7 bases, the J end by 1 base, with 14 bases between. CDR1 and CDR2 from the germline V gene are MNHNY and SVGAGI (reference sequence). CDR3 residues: CASTTAPRSGANVLTF. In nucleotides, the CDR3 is TGTGCCAGCACCACTGCCCCGAGGTCTGGGGCCAACGTCCTGACTTTC.

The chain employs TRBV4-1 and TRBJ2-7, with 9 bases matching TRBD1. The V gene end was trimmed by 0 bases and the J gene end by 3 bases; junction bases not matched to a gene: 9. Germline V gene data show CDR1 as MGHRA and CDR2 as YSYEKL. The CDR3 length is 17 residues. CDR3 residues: CASSQEGGQGAIYEQYF. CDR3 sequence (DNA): TGCGCCAGCAGCCAAGAAGGGGGACAGGGAGCCATCTACGAGCAGTACTTC.

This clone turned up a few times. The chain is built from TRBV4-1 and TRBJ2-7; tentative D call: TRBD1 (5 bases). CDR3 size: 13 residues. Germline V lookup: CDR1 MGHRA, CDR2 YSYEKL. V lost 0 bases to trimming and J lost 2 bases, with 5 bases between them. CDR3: CASSQEQAYEQYF. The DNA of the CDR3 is TGCGCCAGCAGCCAAGAACAGGCCTACGAGCAGTACTTC.

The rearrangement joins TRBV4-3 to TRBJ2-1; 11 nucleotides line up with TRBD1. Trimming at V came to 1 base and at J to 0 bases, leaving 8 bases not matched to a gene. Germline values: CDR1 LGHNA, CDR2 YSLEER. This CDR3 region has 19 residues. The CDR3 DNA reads TGCGCCAGCAGCCAAGGGGCCGGGACAGGGGGTATCTCCTACAATGAGCAGTTCTTC. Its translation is CASSQGAGTGGISYNEQFF.

Here the CDR3 DNA reads TGTGCCAGCTCAACCTCGACAGGGTTTGGATACGAGCAGTACTTC. It is translated as CASSTSTGFGYEQYF. The chain couples TRBV18 to TRBJ2-7, with 7 nucleotides matching TRBD1. The CDR3 is 15 residues long. V gave up 5 bases and J gave up 4 bases; unmatched junction bases: 11. Germline CDR1 KGHSH, CDR2 LQKENI.

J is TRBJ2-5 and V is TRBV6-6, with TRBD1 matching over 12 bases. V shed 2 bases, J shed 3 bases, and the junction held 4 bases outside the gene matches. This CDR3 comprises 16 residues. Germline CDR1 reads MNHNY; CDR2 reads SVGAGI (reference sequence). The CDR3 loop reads CASSYSGTGGEETQYF. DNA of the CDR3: TGTGCCAGCAGTTACAGCGGGACAGGGGGCGAAGAGACCCAGTACTTC.

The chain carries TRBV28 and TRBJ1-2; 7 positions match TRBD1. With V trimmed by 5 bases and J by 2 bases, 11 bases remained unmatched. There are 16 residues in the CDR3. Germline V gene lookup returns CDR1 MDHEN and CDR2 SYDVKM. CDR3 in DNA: TGTGCCAGCAGTGGAGGCGGGGACAGCCTAAACTATGGCTACACCTTC. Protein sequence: CASSGGGDSLNYGYTF.

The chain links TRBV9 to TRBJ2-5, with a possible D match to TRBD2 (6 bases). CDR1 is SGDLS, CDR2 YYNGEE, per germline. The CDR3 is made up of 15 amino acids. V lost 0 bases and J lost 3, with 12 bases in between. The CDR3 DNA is TGTGCCAGCAGCGTAGCGGGGGTCGGAGAAGAGACCCAGTACTTC. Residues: CASSVAGVGEETQYF.

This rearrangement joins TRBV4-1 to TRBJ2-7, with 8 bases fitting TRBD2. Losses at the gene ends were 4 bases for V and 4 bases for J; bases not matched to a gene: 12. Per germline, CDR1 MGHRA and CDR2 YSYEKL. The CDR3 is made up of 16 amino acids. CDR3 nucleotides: TGCGCCAGCAGCCGGTCAGGGGCGGGGGGCATGTACGAGCAGTACTTC. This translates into CASSRSGAGGMYEQYF.

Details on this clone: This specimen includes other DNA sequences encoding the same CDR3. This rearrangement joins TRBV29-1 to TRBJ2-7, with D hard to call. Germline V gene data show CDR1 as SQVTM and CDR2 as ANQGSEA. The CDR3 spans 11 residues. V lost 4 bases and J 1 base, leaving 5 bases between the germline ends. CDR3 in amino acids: CSVGSSYEQYF. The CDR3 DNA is TGCAGCGTTGGCAGTTCCTACGAGCAGTACTTC.